A selection of T cell receptor beta chains follows, all from one sample in a study of blood T cells in healthy people across ages. TCRdb reanalysed the 5' RACE reads using MiXCR and keeps one entry per CDR3 protein. The table has more than 500,000 distinct CDR3 sequences, about 26% seen once. Sequences were obtained from blood. The receptors were gathered from a woman aged 70 to 79 in good health. CDR3s include the opening cysteine and the closing phenylalanine or tryptophan. Fields, in order: D gene, V gene, J gene, clone size, CDR3 DNA, CDR3 protein. The D gene is left open where the match is weak. Clone sizes are given selectively: once, few, many, or a class where the clone is expanded.

D: -; V: TRBV20-1; J: TRBJ1-2; size: few; DNA: TGCAGTGCTAGCAGGGAATGGGGCTACACCTTC; CDR3: CSASREWGYTF
D: TRBD1; V: TRBV6-5; J: TRBJ1-5; size: few; DNA: TGTGCCAGCAGTCTAGGACAGGTTAGCAATCAGCCCCAGCATTTT; CDR3: CASSLGQVSNQPQHF
D: -; V: TRBV24-1; J: TRBJ2-5; size: few; DNA: TGTGCCACCAGTGACGTGAGGTCGTCAGAGACCCAGTACTTC; CDR3: CATSDVRSSETQYF
D: -; V: TRBV24-1; J: TRBJ1-1; size: -; DNA: TGTGCCACCAGTGGACGGATGAACACTGAAGCTTTCTTT; CDR3: CATSGRMNTEAFF
D: TRBD2; V: TRBV15; J: TRBJ2-4; size: -; DNA: TGTGCCACCAGCAGAGATCGAGCGGGAGGCCTGATAGCCAAAAACATTCAGTACTTC; CDR3: CATSRDRAGGLIAKNIQYF
D: TRBD1; V: TRBV13; J: TRBJ1-4; size: -; DNA: TGTGCCAGCAGCTTAGGCGGAGGGACAGGGGGTGAAAAACTGTTTTTT; CDR3: CASSLGGGTGGEKLFF
D: -; V: TRBV4-3; J: TRBJ1-4; size: -; DNA: TGCGCCAGCAGCCAAGATTATGGAAAACTGTTTTTT; CDR3: CASSQDYGKLFF
D: TRBD1; V: TRBV18; J: TRBJ2-7; size: -; DNA: TGTGCCAGTTCACGTTTAACAGGGGGCGCGGACTACGAGCAGTACTTC; CDR3: CASSRLTGGADYEQYF
D: TRBD1; V: TRBV11-3; J: TRBJ1-4; size: -; DNA: TGTGCCAGCAGTTGGACAGGACTTAATGAAAAACTGTTTTTT; CDR3: CASSWTGLNEKLFF
D: -; V: TRBV4-2; J: TRBJ1-2; size: -; DNA: TGTTCCAGCAGCCTTCAACAGGGAACCGAGACAAAGAAGGAAGGCTACACCTTC; CDR3: CSSSLQQGTETKKEGYTF
D: -; V: TRBV6-2/TRBV6-3; J: TRBJ2-5; size: few; DNA: TGTGCCAGCAGTTACTCGAACACGGATATGGAGACCCAGTACTTC; CDR3: CASSYSNTDMETQYF
D: -; V: TRBV6-5; J: TRBJ2-1; size: -; DNA: TGTGCCAGCAGTTCGAACCGGGACGGTCCAAGCAATGAGCAGTTCTTC; CDR3: CASSSNRDGPSNEQFF
D: TRBD1; V: TRBV6-6; J: TRBJ1-1; size: -; DNA: TGTGCCAGCAGACATACTGCGGGACAGGGGGCGAACACTGAAGCTTTCTTT; CDR3: CASRHTAGQGANTEAFF
D: -; V: TRBV7-2; J: TRBJ2-2; size: many; DNA: TGTGCCAGCAGCTTGTCAGTGAACACCGGGGAGCTGTTTTTT; CDR3: CASSLSVNTGELFF
D: -; V: TRBV5-1; J: TRBJ2-1; size: -; DNA: TGCGCCAGCAGCTTCCGGGACACAAACAATGAGCAGTTCTTC; CDR3: CASSFRDTNNEQFF
D: TRBD2; V: TRBV11-3; J: TRBJ2-1; size: -; DNA: TGTGCCAGCAGCATGACTAGCGGCGCCTACAATGAGCAGTTCTTC; CDR3: CASSMTSGAYNEQFF
D: -; V: TRBV20-1; J: TRBJ1-2; size: -; DNA: TGCAGTGCTAGAGATCCACAGTCTTGGAGCTACACCTTC; CDR3: CSARDPQSWSYTF
D: TRBD1; V: TRBV20-1; J: TRBJ1-1; size: -; DNA: TGCAGTGCTAGATCCGCCGGGACAGTGAACACTGAAGCTTTCTTT; CDR3: CSARSAGTVNTEAFF
D: -; V: TRBV7-2; J: TRBJ2-4; size: -; DNA: TGTGCCAGCAGGGGATTTGCAGGGACCATTCAGTACTTC; CDR3: CASRGFAGTIQYF
D: -; V: TRBV6-5; J: TRBJ1-1; size: -; DNA: TGTGCCAGCAGGCCTAACACCGGGACCACCTATGGAGCTTTCTTT; CDR3: CASRPNTGTTYGAFF
D: -; V: TRBV28; J: TRBJ2-7; size: -; DNA: TGTGCCAGCAGTTTGGGGGGATTTATGTACGAGCAGTACTTC; CDR3: CASSLGGFMYEQYF
D: TRBD2; V: TRBV11-2; J: TRBJ2-5; size: few; DNA: TGTGCCAGCAGCTTACGGTCTAGCGGGGGCCAAGAGACCCAGTACTTC; CDR3: CASSLRSSGGQETQYF